This T cell receptor beta chain was sequenced in a study of T cell responses to AZD1222 COVID-19 vaccine (dated by TCRdb to the early 2020s). With respect to the entire study: TCR sequencing covered 233 trial participants: around 210 given two doses of AZD1222 and about 26 given two doses of MenACWY control vaccine. Trial participants were enrolled by age into 18-55, 56-69 and 70-plus year subgroups, with 148, 28 and 57 TCR-sequenced participants respectively. On the study overall, not on this receptor specifically: Conclusions about previously exposed vaccinees are limited because only six or seven AZD1222 recipients were SARS-CoV-2 seropositive at baseline. Vaccine-associated CD4 TCRs spanned the whole spike protein, with dominant responses in regions 160-218 and 743-854. Because no samples from the day 14 peak response were available, repertoires could be characterized only after the peak T cell response. Reportedly, almost half of the unique spike-specific TCRs recognized epitopes lying outside the regions that are mutated in the B.1.351 and B.1.1.7 variants. A significant rise in spike-specific TCR breadth and depth was observed after two AZD1222 doses relative to day 0 and relative to MenACWY recipients. In the small 56-69-year group, the increase in depth fell short of significance, most likely because of low power. Participants were mostly white British and included more females than males, and it was suggested by the authors that clonal diversity may have been underestimated.

The CDR3 starts with the cysteine, ends with the phenylalanine, and has 16 residues. Kept here is only the CDR3 DNA, which spans 48 bases and is read in frame from base 1. The germline ends are 11 bases apart after V is trimmed by 3 bases and J by 2 bases. CDR1 is given as SGHTA and CDR2 as FQGTGA, both from the germline V gene. The meaning of the sample's time point label: about 28 days (+/-7) after the second vaccine dose. AZD1222 recipients given second doses at about 4 weeks or at about 12 weeks were pooled, since spike-specific TCR depth and breadth were not found to differ between the two schedules. Vaccinee samples were obtained from the UK trials COV001 and COV002, which included a single-blind randomized controlled phase 2/3 trial of AZD1222 (ChAdOx1 nCoV-19) in healthy adults. For TCRbeta chain sequencing, PBMC samples from trial participants were taken at day 0 and at day 28 after the second dose.

The CDR3 regions of human TCRbeta chains were subjected to immunosequencing. The source study handled its data this way. TCRs in the repertoires were compared against a reference library of SARS-CoV-2-specific TCRs that had been generated with the MIRA antigen-specificity platform. Breadth was defined as the fraction of unique TCRs that were SARS-CoV-2-associated, and depth was defined as the fraction of total T cells that were SARS-CoV-2-associated. Using the MIRA data, each spike-specific TCR was assigned both to the spike region to which the TCR was reactive and to a CD4 or CD8 class. Log10-transformed breadth and depth values were compared by one-way ANOVA with Sidak's multiple comparisons tests. The source is immuneACCESS, and TCRdb retained only in-frame sequences with V and J called. Part of the clones is not carried over; for the studies checked, unresolved V genes explain less than half of this, and the remainder is unexplained. The DNA gave D and trimming, while V, J and clone size come from that table. The sample table contains 150,000 to 160,000 clones; only one count was recorded for over 80% of them. Of the sample, about 9% falls within the top ten clones.

This clone showed up just once. Its target antigen remains unknown. Base quality data are lacking; no much larger clone is found one base away. This clonotype was obtained from an adult who received the AZD1222 COVID-19 vaccine. The source material was peripheral blood, sampled 28 days after the second AZD1222 dose. The chain is made from TRBV7-3 and TRBJ2-6; the D segment cannot be called with confidence. The CDR3: CASSLSGLPGANVLTF. The DNA is as follows: TGTGCCAGCAGCTTGTCCGGTCTACCTGGGGCCAACGTCCTGACTTTC.